The entry below gives a single TCR beta chain sequence along with its context. Its antigen is as yet unknown. A single base separates this from a much larger clone, so it may be a read error. This sample was included in a study of T cell repertoires in cytomegalovirus infection. The CDR3 totals 16 residues. Per the germline V gene, CDR1 is SEHNR and CDR2 is FQNEAQ (reference sequence). General study findings and limits: HLA-C-restricted, CMV-specific TCR beta clonotypes were dominant ex vivo.

From the reads, TCRdb called clonotypes with MiXCR, one entry per CDR3 protein. The repertoire holds approximately 25,000 distinct CDR3 sequences, with around a fifth as singletons. The TCR was taken from a human donor in good health (CMV status not recorded). Some clones in this sample may be carry-over from other donors' samples. The chain couples TRBV7-9 to TRBJ2-6; the match to TRBD1 covers 7 bases. The sample in question was CD8+ T cells from cultured PBMCs, obtained from culture after CMV antigen stimulation. The CDR3 here is CASSPTQGSGANGLTF. CDR3 sequence (DNA): TGTGCCAGCAGTCCGACACAGGGGTCTGGGGCCAACGGCCTGACTTTC. Full variable domain (rest looked up from reference TRBV7-9 and TRBJ2-6): DTGVSQNPRHKITKRGQNVTFRCDPISEHNRLYWYRQTLGQGPEFLTYFQNEAQLEKSRLLSDRFSAERPKGSFSTLEIQRTEQGDSAMYLCASSPTQGSGANGLTFGAGSRLTVL.